These T cell receptor beta chains were read from a single sample in a study of shared clonotypes between healthy human individuals. The assay was immunoSEQ multiplex PCR, and TCRdb's table has in-frame clones only and misses some. Counted here are about 2.1 million clones, 93% occurring once; the ten biggest clones make up 1.5% to 2%. Sequenced sample: naive CD8+ T cells from PBMCs. The receptor source for this set is a man younger than 35 in good health. Some clones in this sample may be carry-over from other donors' samples. Both conserved end residues are part of each CDR3. A D gene is named only where the DNA matches it firmly. Clone size is shown for a subset of rows, as once, few, many or a class of expanded clone.

TRBV28	TRBD1	once	TRBJ1-4	TGTGCCAGCAGCCCTTCCCGGACAGGGCATGAAAAACTGTTTTTT	CASSPSRTGHEKLFF
TRBV28	.	once	TRBJ2-1	TGTGCCAGCAGCCCCGAGTCGGATGAGCAGTTCTTC	CASSPESDEQFF
TRBV28	TRBD2	.	TRBJ2-5	TGTGCCAGCAGTTTCCGACTAGCGGGAGTATCCACCCAGTACTTC	CASSFRLAGVSTQYF
TRBV28	TRBD1	.	TRBJ2-3	TGTGCCAGCTCACCCGGGACAGGCACAGATACGCAGTATTTT	CASSPGTGTDTQYF
TRBV5-6	TRBD2	.	TRBJ2-7	TGTGCCAGCAGCCCGATCGCGACTAGCCCGGGGGAGCAGTACTTC	CASSPIATSPGEQYF
TRBV29-1	.	.	TRBJ2-7	TGCAGCACTTTAGGGGGCTCCTACGAGCAGTACTTC	CSTLGGSYEQYF
TRBV27	.	.	TRBJ2-7	TGTGCCAGCAGTTTCTCACCGCTCTACGAGCAGTACTTC	CASSFSPLYEQYF
TRBV5-1	.	.	TRBJ1-1	TGCGCCAGCAGCTTGGGGCATGTGGCGTACACTGAAGCTTTCTTT	CASSLGHVAYTEAFF
TRBV15	.	once	TRBJ2-2	TGTGCCACCAGCGGATCGGACAACGCGAACACCGGGGAGCTGTTTTTT	CATSGSDNANTGELFF
TRBV15	.	.	TRBJ2-7	TGTGCCACCAGCCCCGGGATAGCGTTATCCTACGAGCAGTACTTC	CATSPGIALSYEQYF
TRBV28	.	.	TRBJ2-1	TGTGCCAGCAGCCAGGTAGGGTGGGAGCAGTTCTTC	CASSQVGWEQFF
TRBV4-2	.	.	TRBJ1-5	TGTGCCAGCAGCCAAGAACACTATAGCAATCAGCCCCAGCATTTT	CASSQEHYSNQPQHF
TRBV2	.	.	TRBJ2-3	TGTGCCAGCAGTGAAGAGCGGCAGCGCACAGATACGCAGTATTTT	CASSEERQRTDTQYF
TRBV5-1	.	.	TRBJ2-7	TGCGCCAGCAGCTTGGGGCAGGGTTGGTACGAGCAGTACTTC	CASSLGQGWYEQYF
TRBV29-1	.	.	TRBJ2-7	TGCAGCGTTGAAGATCCAGGGACAAAAGGGATCCCCTACGAGCAGTACTTC	CSVEDPGTKGIPYEQYF
TRBV2	TRBD1	.	TRBJ2-3	TGTGCCAGCAGTGAAGCGGGGACAGGTGATTCCACAGATACGCAGTATTTT	CASSEAGTGDSTDTQYF
TRBV1	.	.	TRBJ2-1	TGCACCAGCAGCCAAGGAGGGCGGGAGGATCTTCGCTACAATGAGCAGTTCTTC	CTSSQGGREDLRYNEQFF
TRBV7-8	TRBD2	.	TRBJ2-1	TGTGCCAGCAGCTTAAGCGGGGAAAACAATGAGCAGTTCTTC	CASSLSGENNEQFF
TRBV9	TRBD1	few	TRBJ1-1	TGTGCCAGCAGCGTGAGACAGGGGGCGAACACTGAAGCTTTCTTT	CASSVRQGANTEAFF
TRBV6-4	.	.	TRBJ1-5	TGTGCCAGCAGTGACGCTCGAGTTAATAGCAATCAGCCCCAGCATTTT	CASSDARVNSNQPQHF
TRBV15	.	.	TRBJ2-3	TGTGCCACCAGCAGAGATAATGTCGGCAACGGGCGGAAAGATACGCAGTATTTT	CATSRDNVGNGRKDTQYF
TRBV7-9	.	.	TRBJ2-1	TGTGCCAGCAGCTTGGGGTGGACCGAGCAGTTCTTC	CASSLGWTEQFF
TRBV5-6	.	.	TRBJ2-1	TGTGCCAGCAGCCTTGGGGGCGCATTAAGGGTCAATGAGCAGTTCTTC	CASSLGGALRVNEQFF
TRBV5-1	.	.	TRBJ1-2	TGCGCCAGCACCCTGGGGGGGGCTTATGGCTACACCTTC	CASTLGGAYGYTF
TRBV13	.	.	TRBJ2-7	TGTGCCAGCAGCCACCGTAAGGAGGTGGGAGACGAGCAGTACTTC	CASSHRKEVGDEQYF
TRBV7-9	TRBD2	.	TRBJ2-7	TGTGCCAGCAGCCCCTGGACTAGCGGGAGGGCCGACTACGAGCAGTACTTC	CASSPWTSGRADYEQYF
TRBV28	TRBD1	.	TRBJ2-5	TGTGCCAGCACCTCCTGGACAGGGGGCGCCGCGGAGACCCAGTACTTC	CASTSWTGGAAETQYF
TRBV9	TRBD1	.	TRBJ2-5	TGTGCCAGCAGCGCGACAGGGGCGGGGGAGACCCAGTACTTC	CASSATGAGETQYF
TRBV19	TRBD2	once	TRBJ2-2	TGTGCCAGTAGTACCTCCACCGCGGGGGCGAACACCGGGGAGCTGTTTTTT	CASSTSTAGANTGELFF
TRBV19	.	few	TRBJ1-1	TGTGCCAGTAGTCTCGACCCTTCCACTGAAGCTTTCTTT	CASSLDPSTEAFF
TRBV30	.	.	TRBJ2-7	TGTGCCTGGGGGCCTGACAGGTCCTCCTACGAGCAGTACTTC	CAWGPDRSSYEQYF
TRBV18	TRBD1	.	TRBJ2-7	TGTGCCAGCTCACCACCGACCGGGACAGGGGACTACGAGCAGTACTTC	CASSPPTGTGDYEQYF
TRBV29-1	.	.	TRBJ2-7	TGCAGCGTTGCTCTCAGGGCCAACTACGAGCAGTACTTC	CSVALRANYEQYF
TRBV27	.	.	TRBJ2-7	TGTGCCAGCAGTTCCAACCCGGGCCACCCCTACGAGCAGTACTTC	CASSSNPGHPYEQYF
TRBV25-1	.	.	TRBJ2-1	TGTGCCAGCAGTGAGATCCGTGGGACCTACAATGAGCAGTTCTTC	CASSEIRGTYNEQFF
TRBV27	.	.	TRBJ2-5	TGTGCCAGCAGTTCCTTACCGATACAGACCCAGTACTTC	CASSSLPIQTQYF
TRBV2	.	.	TRBJ1-1	TGTGCCAGCCCTCTCGACGGTTATGAAGCTTTCTTT	CASPLDGYEAFF
TRBV5-6	.	once	TRBJ2-1	TGTGCCAGCAGCTTGGGAAGCAATGAGCAGTTCTTC	CASSLGSNEQFF
TRBV18	.	.	TRBJ2-3	TGTGCCAGCTCACCAATGGCGGGGTCGCTCACAGATACGCAGTATTTT	CASSPMAGSLTDTQYF
TRBV28	.	.	TRBJ2-5	TGTGCCAGCAGTTTGGGGGCAGGAGAGACCCAGTACTTC	CASSLGAGETQYF
TRBV27	TRBD1	.	TRBJ2-5	TGTGCCAGCAGTTTACGAGTCCCCCCAGAACAGAGACAGGGAAAGACCCAGTACTTC	CASSLRVPPEQRQGKTQYF
TRBV29-1	.	.	TRBJ1-1	TGCAGCTCTTCAGAGGGGCTGTACACTGAAGCTTTCTTT	CSSSEGLYTEAFF
TRBV7-8	.	.	TRBJ2-7	TGTGCCAGCAGCTTTGGTATGGACCCTAGCTACGAGCAGTACTTC	CASSFGMDPSYEQYF
TRBV4-1	TRBD1	.	TRBJ2-3	TGCGCCAGCAGCCCACAAACTTTGACAGGGACAGGATCAGATACGCAGTATTTT	CASSPQTLTGTGSDTQYF
TRBV4-1	.	.	TRBJ2-7	TGCGCCAGCAGACTCCAAGAGACTGGCTCCTACGAGCAGTACTTC	CASRLQETGSYEQYF
TRBV10-2	TRBD1	.	TRBJ1-2	TGCGCCAGCAGTGAGCCGGGACAGGCCTTCTATGGCTACACCTTC	CASSEPGQAFYGYTF
TRBV5-6	TRBD2	.	TRBJ2-5	TGTGCCAGCAGCACATTAGCGGGGCCAGGTCCCCAGTACTTC	CASSTLAGPGPQYF
TRBV9	.	.	TRBJ2-1	TGTGCCAGCAGAGGGGCTAGCGACCTACACTACAATGAGCAGTTCTTC	CASRGASDLHYNEQFF
TRBV27	.	.	TRBJ2-7	TGTGCCAGCAGTTTAATTGGGGGCCACGAGCAGTACTTC	CASSLIGGHEQYF
TRBV7-3	.	.	TRBJ2-1	TGTGCCAGCAGCTTAAATCACCTTACCTACAATGAGCAGTTCTTC	CASSLNHLTYNEQFF
TRBV9	.	.	TRBJ2-2	TGTGCCAGCAGCGTAGGTGGGACGCCAGCCGGGGAGCTGTTTTTT	CASSVGGTPAGELFF
TRBV28	.	.	TRBJ1-4	TGTGCCAGCAGAGACAGTTCAACTAATGAAAAACTGTTTTTT	CASRDSSTNEKLFF
TRBV27	.	.	TRBJ2-7	TGTGCCAGCAGTTTATCCTTAGACACCCCGGGGTACTTC	CASSLSLDTPGYF